Listed below are T cell receptor beta chains from one sample, sequenced in a study of shared clonotypes between healthy human individuals. Repertoires were generated with immunoSEQ multiplex PCR, while TCRdb's copy carries only in-frame clones and drops some. The sample includes some 740,000 clones, roughly 92% of them seen just once. Sequenced: naive CD8+ T cells sorted from blood. These receptors all come from a young man in good health. Both conserved end residues are part of each CDR3. A D gene is named only where the DNA matches it firmly. Clone sizes are given selectively: once, few, many, or a class where the clone is expanded.

>TRBJ2-2|TRBV5-6|TRBD2|NA
TGTGCCAGCAGCTTGGGACTAGCGGGAGGGCCGACCGGGGAGCTGTTTTTT
CASSLGLAGGPTGELFF
>TRBJ1-5|TRBV6-1|NA|few
TGTGCCAGCAGTGCACATAGCAATCAGCCCCAGCATTTT
CASSAHSNQPQHF
>TRBJ2-3|TRBV7-2|NA|NA
TGTGCCAGCAGCTTACTAGTGCCAGATACGCAGTATTTT
CASSLLVPDTQYF
>TRBJ2-1|TRBV7-6|TRBD1|NA
TGTGCCAGCAGCTTATCGACAGGGGATACCTACAATGAGCAGTTCTTC
CASSLSTGDTYNEQFF
>TRBJ1-5|TRBV27|NA|NA
TGTGCCAGCTCACAGCTTAGCAATCAGCCCCAGCATTTT
CASSQLSNQPQHF
>TRBJ2-7|TRBV13|NA|NA
TGTGCCAGCAGCTTTGCGCGGCAGGGGTACGAGCAGTACTTC
CASSFARQGYEQYF
>TRBJ2-7|TRBV5-4|NA|NA
TGTGCCAGCAGCTGGGGGACCGAGCAGTACTTC
CASSWGTEQYF
>TRBJ2-7|TRBV5-4|NA|NA
TGTGCCAGCAGCTTGCAGGAGACCAGCCACTACGAGCAGTACTTC
CASSLQETSHYEQYF
>TRBJ2-2|TRBV7-6|NA|NA
TGTGCCAGCAGCTTAGAGGGAGCCACCGGGGAGCTGTTTTTT
CASSLEGATGELFF
>TRBJ1-4|TRBV21-1|NA|NA
TGTGCCAGCAGCGATGACAGGGGGGAAAATGAAAAACTGTTTTTT
CASSDDRGENEKLFF
>TRBJ2-1|TRBV28|NA|NA
TGTGCCAGCAGTTTTATACTAGTTGGAAATGAGCAGTTCTTC
CASSFILVGNEQFF
>TRBJ2-7|TRBV19|NA|NA
TGTGCCAGTAGTATCTCGGGGCAGGGGCGGTACGAGCAGTACTTC
CASSISGQGRYEQYF
>TRBJ2-7|TRBV19|TRBD1|NA
TGTGCCAGTAGTATCCCGGGACAGGCTTCCTACGAGCAGTACTTC
CASSIPGQASYEQYF
>TRBJ2-1|TRBV7-9|TRBD1|NA
TGTGCCAGCAGCAGCCGGGACAGGGGCAATGAGCAGTTCTTC
CASSSRDRGNEQFF
>TRBJ1-2|TRBV7-6|NA|NA
TGTGCCAGCAGCCCAGCGGGGGGGCTCGGTCTCTCCGGCTACACCTTC
CASSPAGGLGLSGYTF
>TRBJ1-2|TRBV29-1|NA|NA
TGCAGCGTTGAAATGCGGAACTATGGCTACACCTTC
CSVEMRNYGYTF
>TRBJ2-7|TRBV18|NA|NA
TGTGCCAGCTCCCTGACGGGAGATTCCTACGAGCAGTACTTC
CASSLTGDSYEQYF
>TRBJ2-7|TRBV7-8|TRBD2|once
TGTGCCAGCAGCTTATACGGGACTAGCGGATCCTACGAGCAGTACTTC
CASSLYGTSGSYEQYF
>TRBJ2-2|TRBV4-1|TRBD2|NA
TGCGCCAGCAGCCTCTCCACCGGGACTAGCCTCGGGGAGCTGTTTTTT
CASSLSTGTSLGELFF
>TRBJ2-7|TRBV29-1|NA|NA
TGCAGCGTTGAGTCAAGGGGTTCATCCAACGAGCAGTACTTC
CSVESRGSSNEQYF
>TRBJ2-7|TRBV11-2|NA|NA
TGTGCCAGCAGCGCGTCTTCCGAGCAGTACTTC
CASSASSEQYF
>TRBJ1-1|TRBV28|TRBD1|NA
TGTGCCAGCAAAAGGACAGGGGGCTCTGAAGCTTTCTTT
CASKRTGGSEAFF
>TRBJ2-1|TRBV7-9|TRBD1|NA
TGTGCCAGCAGCTCCCTCTTGGGGGACAGGGGCGCCGATGAGCAGTTCTTC
CASSSLLGDRGADEQFF
>TRBJ2-1|TRBV11-2|TRBD2|NA
TGTGCCAGCAGCTTAGATCCTAGCGGATCCTACAATGAGCAGTTCTTC
CASSLDPSGSYNEQFF